Below, 23 T cell receptor beta chains from the same sample are listed, as sequenced in a study of OX40 agonist ivuxolimab in advanced cancers. The repertoire was sequenced with immunoSEQ multiplex PCR; TCRdb's copy has only in-frame clones and lacks some. The table lists approximately 75,000 clones, about 88% of them singletons. Specimen: CD4+ or CD8+ T cells sorted from blood, collected in a trial of the OX40 agonist ivuxolimab. The receptors come from an adult with an advanced solid tumor such as melanoma, head and neck, liver or kidney cancer.

The chain carries TRBV7-8 and TRBJ1-6; D not resolved. Trimming shortened V by 4 bases and J by 7 bases, and 20 bases separated the two germline ends. This CDR3 has 17 residues. Germline V gene data show CDR1 as SGHVS and CDR2 as FQNEAQ. CDR3 loop: CASSSNPTPGRNSPLHF. CDR3 coding DNA: TGTGCCAGCAGCTCCAATCCCACGCCGGGGAGGAATTCACCCCTCCACTTT.

The V and J genes are TRBV14 and TRBJ1-5; no definite D call. This CDR3 has 13 amino acids. Germline CDR1 is SGHDN and CDR2 is FVKESK. Trimming took 0 bases from V and 4 from J, leaving 4 bases between them. CDR3: CASSQDGNQPQHF. The CDR3 nucleotides read TGTGCCAGCAGCCAAGATGGGAATCAGCCCCAGCATTTT.

This clone came up once. The V gene is TRBV30, the J gene TRBJ2-2; TRBD2 matches at 9 bases. The CDR3 sequence is 14 residues long. The ends lost 3 bases at V and 5 bases at J; junction bases unmatched: 4. The germline CDR1 and CDR2 sequences are GTSNPN and SVGIG (reference sequence). The CDR3 sequence is CAWRGLAGTGELFF. CDR3 DNA sequence: TGTGCCTGGAGGGGGCTAGCGGGAACCGGGGAGCTGTTTTTT.

The chain uses TRBV7-2 and TRBJ2-1, with 8 bases lining up with TRBD2. Per the germline V gene, CDR1 is SGHTA and CDR2 is FQGNSA. V lost 1 base and J lost 9; bases outside the gene matches: 5. The CDR3 is 14 amino acids. CDR3 sequence reads: CASSLVFAGGEQFF. CDR3 in DNA: TGTGCCAGCAGCTTAGTGTTTGCGGGAGGTGAGCAGTTCTTC. The full variable domain, rest sourced from reference TRBV7-2 and TRBJ2-1, is GAGVSQSPSNKVTEKGKDVELRCDPISGHTALYWYRQSLGQGLEFLIYFQGNSAPDKSGLPSDRFSAERTGGSVSTLTIQRTQQEDSAVYLCASSLVFAGGEQFFGPGTRLTVL.

Turning to this clone: Other DNA sequences in the same sample also yield this CDR3. The chain couples TRBV18 to TRBJ2-1; no definite D call. The CDR3 length is 15 residues. V lost 3 bases and J lost 5, with 14 bases in between. Germline V gene lookup returns CDR1 KGHSH and CDR2 LQKENI. The CDR3 DNA is TGTGCCAGCTCACCCCAAATTCTAAGCGACAATGAGCAGTTCTTC. Translation: CASSPQILSDNEQFF.

The V gene is TRBV29-1, the J gene TRBJ1-2; 7 bases line up with TRBD1. Germline V gene data show CDR1 as SQVTM and CDR2 as ANQGSEA. The CDR3 loop spans 14 amino acids. V was pared by 7 bases and J by 2 bases, with 10 bases of the junction left unmatched. CDR3 in DNA: TGCAGCGACTCAACAGGGGCTCCAAACTATGGCTACACCTTC. Protein product: CSDSTGAPNYGYTF.

The chain carries TRBV5-4 and TRBJ2-2, with D perhaps TRBD2 (6 bases). Germline assignment: CDR1 SGHNT and CDR2 YYREEE (reference sequence). The CDR3 is made up of 15 amino acids. Trimming took 6 bases from V and 4 from J, leaving 16 bases between them. This CDR3 is CASNPGTSGTGELFF. The CDR3, as DNA: TGTGCCAGCAACCCCGGGACTTCTGGCACCGGGGAGCTGTTTTTT. Based on the CDR3 plus reference TRBV5-4 and TRBJ2-2, the full variable domain is ETGVTQSPTHLIKTRGQQVTLRCSSQSGHNTVSWYQQALGQGPQFIFQYYREEENGRGNFPPRFSGLQFPNYSSELNVNALELDDSALYLCASNPGTSGTGELFFGEGSRLTVL.

V and J are TRBV7-3 and TRBJ2-7; 8 bases are shared with TRBD1. The CDR3 length is 13 residues. CDR1 and CDR2 from the germline V gene are SGHTA and FQGTGA. V trimming: 5 bases; J trimming: 3 bases; junction bases outside the gene matches: 3. DNA of the CDR3: TGTGCCAGCAGCAAGGGACAGGACTACGAGCAGTACTTC. Translation: CASSKGQDYEQYF. The complete variable domain, with remaining parts taken from reference TRBV7-3 and TRBJ2-7, reads GAGVSQTPSNKVTEKGKYVELRCDPISGHTALYWYRQSLGQGPEFLIYFQGTGAADDSGLPNDRFFAVRPEGSVSTLKIQRTERGDSAVYLCASSKGQDYEQYFGPGTRLTVT.

This rearrangement joins TRBV11-3 to TRBJ2-5; D is uncertain. This CDR3 region has 13 residues. CDR1 is SGHNT, CDR2 YENEEA, per germline. Trimming took 1 base from V and 6 from J, leaving 9 bases between them. In nucleotides, the CDR3 is TGTGCCAGCAGCTTAGGGTCTGTAAAGACCCAGTACTTC. Translating it yields CASSLGSVKTQYF.

The CDR3 is CASSNGFTYEQYF. The CDR3 DNA reads TGTGCCAGCAGTAATGGGTTTACCTACGAGCAGTACTTC. The V gene is TRBV27, the J gene TRBJ2-7, with D uncertain. The CDR3 length is 13 residues. Germline V CDR1 and CDR2: MNHEY, SMNVEV (reference sequence). Trimming cost V 5 bases and J 2 bases, with 10 bases left between them.

This clone was counted only a few times. The chain couples TRBV6-5 to TRBJ1-6; tentative D call: TRBD1 (5 bases). Germline assignment: CDR1 MNHEY and CDR2 SVGAGI. The V end lost 5 bases, the J end lost 10 bases, and 12 bases lay between the germline ends. This CDR3 has 13 amino acids. The DNA for the CDR3 is TGTGCCAGCAGTAAAACAGGTGGATCACCCCTCCACTTT. Translation: CASSKTGGSPLHF.

The rearrangement uses TRBV7-7 and TRBJ2-7, with a possible D match to TRBD2 (6 bases). There are 14 residues in the CDR3. V was pared by 0 bases and J by 6 bases, with 12 bases between. CDR1 and CDR2 from the germline V gene are SSHAT and FNYEAQ (reference sequence). CDR3: CASSLAEGLGEQYF. For the CDR3, the DNA is TGTGCCAGCAGCTTAGCGGAGGGACTTGGCGAGCAGTACTTC.

This clone was recorded only once. The sample holds other DNA sequences that translate to the same CDR3. The rearrangement uses TRBV7-9 and TRBJ2-3, with no clear D. There are 13 residues in the CDR3. V lost 3 bases and J lost 0, with 4 bases in between. Germline values: CDR1 SEHNR, CDR2 FQNEAQ (reference sequence). Here the CDR3 reads CASSLPSTDTQYF. The DNA of the CDR3 is TGTGCCAGCAGCTTGCCTAGCACAGATACGCAGTATTTT.

The gene calls are TRBV7-3 and TRBJ2-1; the match to TRBD2 covers 9 bases. The CDR3 consists of 16 residues. Trimming took 1 base from V and 7 from J; bases not matched to a gene: 8. CDR1 SGHTA and CDR2 FQGTGA come from the germline V gene. CDR3 sequence (DNA): TGTGCCAGCAGCTTAAGGGGTAGCGGGGGTAAGAATGAGCAGTTCTTC. This translates into CASSLRGSGGKNEQFF. The whole variable domain, filled in from reference TRBV7-3 and TRBJ2-1, reads GAGVSQTPSNKVTEKGKYVELRCDPISGHTALYWYRQSLGQGPEFLIYFQGTGAADDSGLPNDRFFAVRPEGSVSTLKIQRTERGDSAVYLCASSLRGSGGKNEQFFGPGTRLTVL.

This chain uses TRBV5-1 with TRBJ2-1; no clear D gene. Germline loops: CDR1 SGHRS, CDR2 YFSETQ. Between the trimmed V and J ends, which lost 0 bases and 10 bases, there was a span of 14 bases. The length of the CDR3 is 14 residues. The chain's CDR3 is CASSLGNSIGEQFF. In DNA, the CDR3 is TGCGCCAGCAGCTTGGGCAATAGTATAGGGGAGCAGTTCTTC.

This chain uses TRBV20-1 with TRBJ2-7; D is uncertain. Germline loops: CDR1 DFQATT, CDR2 SNEGSKA (reference sequence). The CDR3 extends over 11 amino acids. The germline V and J ends were trimmed by 0 bases and 9 bases, with 9 bases remaining between them. CDR3 nucleotide sequence: TGCAGTGCTAGAGACACTCCCCGGCAGTACTTC. This gives the protein CSARDTPRQYF.

This clone showed up just once. This chain uses TRBV7-2 with TRBJ1-3; D uncertain. The CDR3 spans 15 residues. CDR1 SGHTA and CDR2 FQGNSA come from the germline V gene. The V end lost 4 bases, the J end lost 0 bases, and 10 bases lay between the germline ends. Written as DNA, the CDR3 is TGTGCCAGCAGCTCCCAGAGTACCTCTGGAAACACCATATATTTT. Protein: CASSSQSTSGNTIYF.

The V gene is TRBV5-4, the J gene TRBJ1-1; possible D gene TRBD1, 5 bases. The ends were cut back, 0 bases at V and 3 bases at J, with 12 bases in the middle. The CDR3 is 15 residues long. CDR1 and CDR2 (germline): SGHNT, YYREEE (reference sequence). CDR3 region: CASSLGGGTYTEAFF. The CDR3 DNA reads TGTGCCAGCAGCTTGGGAGGTGGGACCTACACTGAAGCTTTCTTT.

This rearrangement joins TRBV7-7 to TRBJ2-7, with 7 bases identical to TRBD1. Trimming at V came to 8 bases and at J to 0 bases, leaving 7 bases not matched to a gene. The CDR3 loop spans 14 amino acids. Germline V gives CDR1 SSHAT, CDR2 FNYEAQ (reference sequence). This CDR3 reads CASSTGLSSYEQYF. The DNA of the CDR3 is TGTGCCAGCTCGACAGGGCTAAGCTCCTACGAGCAGTACTTC.

This chain connects TRBV5-4 to TRBJ2-2, with D perhaps given as TRBD1 or TRBD2 (6 bases each). CDR1 and CDR2 from the germline V gene are SGHNT and YYREEE (reference sequence). Trimming cost V 5 bases and J 1 base, with 12 bases left between them. This CDR3 has 15 amino acids. The CDR3 coding sequence is TGTGCCAGCAGGGGGGGCCCAGGGAACACCGGGGAGCTGTTTTTT. It encodes CASRGGPGNTGELFF.

The V gene is TRBV19, the J gene TRBJ1-5, with D tentatively TRBD1 (5 bases). CDR1 and CDR2 (germline): LNHDA, SQIVND (reference sequence). The CDR3 has 16 residues. V was shortened by 6 bases and J by 6 bases, with 21 bases between the two germline ends. The CDR3 protein is CASSLRGTPSGQPQHF. In nucleotides, the CDR3 is TGTGCCAGTAGCCTCCGCGGGACGCCAAGCGGTCAGCCCCAGCATTTT.

The V gene is TRBV7-2, the J gene TRBJ2-2; D is possibly TRBD1 or TRBD2 (6 bases each). The germline V gene has CDR1 SGHTA and CDR2 FQGNSA. The CDR3 consists of 15 residues. Trimming removed 1 base from V and 5 bases from J, with 11 bases in between. The CDR3 here is CASSLGLGGTGELFF. The CDR3 region has the DNA TGTGCCAGCAGCTTAGGCCTAGGGGGGACCGGGGAGCTGTTTTTT.

This clone was detected only once. The J gene is TRBJ2-3, the V gene TRBV4-3, with D unclear. The CDR3 totals 13 residues. Germline V lookup: CDR1 LGHNA, CDR2 YSLEER. Trimming cost V 0 bases and J 5 bases, with 6 bases left between them. CDR3 region: CASSQEMGDTQYF. The CDR3 DNA reads as TGCGCCAGCAGCCAAGAGATGGGAGATACGCAGTATTTT.